Below are 4 T cell receptor beta chains sequenced from a single sample in a study of blood T cell repertoires in COVID-19. This table comes from immunoSEQ multiplex PCR, and its TCRdb copy is limited to in-frame clones, with some not included. The sample shows fewer than 85,000 clones, 87% of them seen only once. Sequencing was carried out using peripheral blood. The receptors were gathered from a man aged 55 to 70 with acute or convalescent COVID-19.

The chain employs TRBV9 and TRBJ2-3; D gene uncertain. The CDR3 is 14 residues long. Germline lookup yields CDR1 SGDLS and CDR2 YYNGEE. The V end was cut by 4 bases, the J end by 0 bases, with 9 bases between. This CDR3 is CASSRDASTDTQYF. The DNA of the CDR3 is TGTGCCAGCAGCAGAGATGCTAGCACAGATACGCAGTATTTT.

The chain joins TRBV7-2 to TRBJ1-6; weak D call: TRBD1 (6 bases). V was shortened by 3 bases and J by 8 bases, with 8 bases between the two germline ends. The CDR3 is made up of 13 amino acids. Per germline, CDR1 SGHTA and CDR2 FQGNSA. In nucleotides, the CDR3 is TGTGCCAGCAGCTTCAACAGGGATTCACCCCTCCACTTT. Translating gives CASSFNRDSPLHF. The whole variable domain, filled in from reference TRBV7-2 and TRBJ1-6, reads GAGVSQSPSNKVTEKGKDVELRCDPISGHTALYWYRQSLGQGLEFLIYFQGNSAPDKSGLPSDRFSAERTGGSVSTLTIQRTQQEDSAVYLCASSFNRDSPLHFGNGTRLTVT.

The J gene is TRBJ1-2, the V gene TRBV30, with 9 positions matching TRBD1. V was pared by 8 bases and J by 4 bases, with 8 bases of the junction left unmatched. Germline CDR1 and CDR2: GTSNPN and SVGIG (reference sequence). The CDR3 extends over 13 amino acids. The CDR3 here is CAGRTGAGYGYTF. The CDR3 DNA follows: TGTGCCGGACGGACAGGGGCCGGCTATGGCTACACCTTC. The variable domain in full, with the rest retrieved from reference TRBV30 and TRBJ1-2, is SQTIHQWPATLVQPVGSPLSLECTVEGTSNPNLYWYRQAAGRGLQLLFYSVGIGQISSEVPQNLSASRPQDRQFILSSKKLLLSDSGFYLCAGRTGAGYGYTFGSGTRLTVV.

The chain carries TRBV7-3 and TRBJ2-3, with a weak D call TRBD2 (5 bases). The CDR3 loop spans 15 amino acids. V lost 6 bases, J lost 0 bases, and 13 bases lay in between. The germline V gene has CDR1 SGHTA and CDR2 FQGTGA. The CDR3, as DNA: TGTGCCAGCAGTCAAGGAGCGGCTAGCACAGATACGCAGTATTTT. The encoded protein is CASSQGAASTDTQYF.